This TCR beta chain originates from a study of shared clonotypes between healthy human individuals. Study conclusions and caveats: Across a few donors, naive CD4 shared roughly 5.2%, naive CD8 under 4%, memory CD4 approximately 2.5%, memory CD8 0.4%.

Points on this clone: What it binds is not known.

V lost 4 bases and J lost 4; bases outside the gene matches: 10. CDR3 size: 15 residues. Germline loops: CDR1 MNHEY, CDR2 SMNVEV (reference sequence). It was at deep level that the assay was run. Replicate PCRs run on sorted subsets employed approximately 0.2 ug DNA, approximately 30,000 T cell genomes. This table comes from immunoSEQ multiplex PCR, and its TCRdb copy is limited to in-frame clones, with some not included. The sample has more than 1,200,000 clones; roughly 98.5% are singletons. This sequence originates from a man in his thirties or forties in good health. The source material was naive CD4+ T cells sorted from blood. Subset here: CD45RA+ positively selected. The V gene is TRBV27, the J gene TRBJ2-7, with 7 bases aligning to TRBD1. The CDR3 DNA is TGTGCCAGCAGTTCCGAAGTGAGGGGGCTTTACGAGCAGTACTTC. Translation gives CASSSEVRGLYEQYF.